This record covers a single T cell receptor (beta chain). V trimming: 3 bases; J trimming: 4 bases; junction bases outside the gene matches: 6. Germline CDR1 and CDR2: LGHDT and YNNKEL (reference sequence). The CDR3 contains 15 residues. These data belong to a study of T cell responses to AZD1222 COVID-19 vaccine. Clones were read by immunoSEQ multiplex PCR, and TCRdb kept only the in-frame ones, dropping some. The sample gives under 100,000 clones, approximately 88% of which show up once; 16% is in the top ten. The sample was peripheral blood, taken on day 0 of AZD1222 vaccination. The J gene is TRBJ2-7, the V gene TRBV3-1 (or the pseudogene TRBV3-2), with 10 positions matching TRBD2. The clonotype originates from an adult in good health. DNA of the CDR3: TGTGCCAGCAGCCAGCCAGCGGGAGGGGTTTACGAGCAGTACTTC. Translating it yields CASSQPAGGVYEQYF.